This T cell receptor (beta chain) was sequenced for a study of blood T cell repertoires in COVID-19. On the study more broadly: Some COVID-19 samples were acute and others convalescent; all came from the United States, Italy and Spain. Sources were T cells, B-cell-depleted T cells, or PBMCs; the material itself was cDNA or gDNA.

This CDR3 has 17 residues. V dropped 3 bases and J dropped 5 bases, with 23 bases sitting between them. Germline V gene lookup returns CDR1 SGDLS and CDR2 YYNGEE. Sequencing used immunoSEQ multiplex PCR; TCRdb keeps in-frame clones, though not all of them. The sample has tens of thousands of clones, over 65% seen once. Sequenced sample: peripheral blood. The TCR sequence derives from a human donor in a cohort sampled during active COVID-19. The genes are TRBV9 and TRBJ1-1; tentative D call: TRBD1 (6 bases). The CDR3 here is CASSASGGAVTVTEAFF. In DNA, the CDR3 is TGTGCCAGCAGCGCAAGTGGGGGGGCGGTTACGGTAACTGAAGCTTTCTTT.